Listed below are T cell receptor beta chains from one sample, sequenced in a study of blood T cell repertoires in COVID-19. Produced via immunoSEQ multiplex PCR; TCRdb's table is partial and in-frame only. The repertoire holds 150,000 or so clones, around 82% seen once, with around 5.9% in the top ten. The sequencing input was PBMCs or T cells enriched from blood (not recorded which). The receptors originated from a man aged 35-49 years who had recovered from COVID-19. The CDR3 runs from the conserved cysteine through the conserved F or W. A D gene is named only where the DNA matches it firmly. The listing skips clone size in some rows; elsewhere it reads once, few, many or a size class.

TRBJ1-3 TRBV15 NA NA TGTGCCACCAGCAGAGCCCGACAGGTCTACTCTGGAAACACCATATATTTT CATSRARQVYSGNTIYF
TRBJ1-1 TRBV6-6 NA NA TGTGCCAGCAGTAACGGACAGATGAACACTGAAGCTTTCTTT CASSNGQMNTEAFF
TRBJ2-1 TRBV29-1 NA NA TGCAGCGTTGGGCAGTTCTACAATGAGCAGTTCTTC CSVGQFYNEQFF
TRBJ2-2 TRBV7-3 NA NA TGTGCCAGCAGCTTCGGGGTCACCGGGGAGCTGTTTTTT CASSFGVTGELFF
TRBJ1-2 TRBV18 NA NA TGTGCCAGCTCAACCCCGGCGGCAAACTATGGCTACACCTTC CASSTPAANYGYTF
TRBJ2-5 TRBV4-1 NA TRBD2 TGCGCCAGCAGCCAAGGGATCGGACTAGTGGAAGAGACCCAGTACTTC CASSQGIGLVEETQYF
TRBJ1-6 TRBV7-8 NA NA TGTGCCAGCAGCTCTTTACAGGGTATGTCACCCCTCCACTTT CASSSLQGMSPLHF
TRBJ1-1 TRBV4-2 NA NA TGTGCCAGCAGCCCCTTCGAGACAGCCACTGGGACTGAAGCTTTCTTT CASSPFETATGTEAFF
TRBJ1-5 TRBV3-1/TRBV3-2 NA NA TGTGCCAGCAGCCCCTCGGCGGGGAACAATCAGCCCCAGCATTTT CASSPSAGNNQPQHF
TRBJ1-6 TRBV10-3 once NA TGTGCCATCAGTGAAGGAGGCGGTTATAATTCACCCCTCCACTTT CAISEGGGYNSPLHF
TRBJ2-5 TRBV6-5 NA NA TGTGCCAGCACCTCGTCGATTGGCCTTCAAGAGACCCAGTACTTC CASTSSIGLQETQYF
TRBJ2-3 TRBV7-6 NA NA TGTGCCAGCAGCTTAAATAGTGATACGCAGTATTTT CASSLNSDTQYF
TRBJ2-7 TRBV10-2 NA TRBD2 TGCGCCAGCAGTGAGACGGACCCGGGACTAGCGGGGGTATACGAGCAGTACTTC CASSETDPGLAGVYEQYF
TRBJ1-2 TRBV7-3 NA NA TGTGCCAGCAGCTTAGCAGTTAACTATGGCTACACCTTC CASSLAVNYGYTF
TRBJ2-2 TRBV27 NA NA TGTGCCAGCAGCCGAACTAGTGGCCTACTAAACACCGGGGAGCTGTTTTTT CASSRTSGLLNTGELFF
TRBJ1-4 TRBV30 NA TRBD1 TGTGCCTGGAGTGGAGCCGGGACAGAGATGGTACGAAAACTGTTTTTT CAWSGAGTEMVRKLFF
TRBJ1-5 TRBV5-1 NA NA TGCGCCAGCAGCTTGGATGGGAGAAGGGGCAATCAGCCCCAGCATTTT CASSLDGRRGNQPQHF